These 10 T cell receptor beta chains were sequenced from one sample in a study of radiotherapy plus CTLA-4 blockade in lung cancer. The data were produced by immunoSEQ multiplex PCR, yet TCRdb's version contains in-frame clones alone and is incomplete. Of tens of thousands of clones listed, about 85% are singletons. The source material was peripheral blood, sampled from a patient treated with radiotherapy plus ipilimumab. Receptors originate from a human donor with non-small cell lung cancer whose response to radiotherapy plus ipilimumab could not be evaluated.

V is TRBV9 and J is TRBJ2-3; 9 bases fit TRBD2. Trimming cost V 4 bases and J 2 bases; bases outside gene matches: 8. CDR1 is SGDLS and CDR2 is YYNGEE in the germline V gene. This CDR3 is built from 16 residues. CDR3 nucleotides: TGTGCCAGCAGCCCCCAAGGACTAGCGAACACAGATACGCAGTATTTT. It translates to CASSPQGLANTDTQYF.

CDR3 amino acids: CASSWRLAGAMYEQFF. The CDR3 DNA sequence: TGTGCCAGCAGCTGGCGACTAGCGGGAGCTATGTATGAGCAGTTCTTC. The chain has TRBV7-2 and TRBJ2-1; 12 bases match TRBD2. V lost 4 bases and J lost 8; bases outside the gene matches: 9. Germline V gene lookup returns CDR1 SGHTA and CDR2 FQGNSA. The CDR3 spans 16 residues.

The CDR3 DNA reads TGTGCAAGTCGCTTTTTTCGTCTGGATATACAAACCCCCCACCTCCGGACTATTTACAATGAGCAGTTCTTC. Its protein is CASRFFRLDIQTPHLRTIYNEQFF. This chain connects TRBV12-2 to TRBJ2-1; the table's D call TRBD2 went unverified against the DNA. TRBV12-2 is described as a pseudogene. The CDR3 runs to 24 residues.

Worth noting for this clone: The junction does not match germline at one end; this may be a read error. The chain carries TRBV30 and TRBJ2-5; 11 nucleotides line up with TRBD2. Germline V gene lookup returns CDR1 GTSNPN and CDR2 SVGIG (reference sequence). The CDR3 has 16 residues. The CDR3 DNA follows: TGTGCCTGGAGCCCTGGGACTAGCGGACTCCAAGAGACCCGGTACTTC. It specifies CAWSPGTSGLQETRYF. Based on the CDR3 plus reference TRBV30 and TRBJ2-5, the full variable domain is SQTIHQWPATLVQPVGSPLSLECTVEGTSNPNLYWYRQAAGRGLQLLFYSVGIGQISSEVPQNLSASRPQDRQFILSSKKLLLSDSGFYLCAWSPGTSGLQETRYFGPGTRLLVL.

This clone occurred a few times. J is TRBJ1-1 and V is TRBV30; 9 bases are shared with TRBD1. Losses at the gene ends were 4 bases for V and 6 bases for J; bases not matched to a gene: 12. Germline V lookup: CDR1 GTSNPN, CDR2 SVGIG (reference sequence). The CDR3 is made up of 15 amino acids. CDR3 DNA: TGTGCCTGGAATAGGGGGGGGACAGGGAGGGCTGAAGCTTTCTTT. It translates to CAWNRGGTGRAEAFF. The full variable domain, rest sourced from reference TRBV30 and TRBJ1-1, is SQTIHQWPATLVQPVGSPLSLECTVEGTSNPNLYWYRQAAGRGLQLLFYSVGIGQISSEVPQNLSASRPQDRQFILSSKKLLLSDSGFYLCAWNRGGTGRAEAFFGQGTRLTVV.

The chain uses TRBV7-6 and TRBJ2-3; TRBD2 aligns across 12 bases. The CDR3 sequence is 18 residues long. From germline, CDR1 is SGHVS and CDR2 FNYEAQ. Trimming cost V 5 bases and J 4 bases; bases outside gene matches: 13. The CDR3 DNA follows: TGTGCCAGCAGCCCATCCCCGACTAGCGGGAGTCTATCAGATACGCAGTATTTT. This sequence encodes CASSPSPTSGSLSDTQYF.

The chain is built from TRBV7-3 and TRBJ2-3; D may be TRBD1 (5 bases). V shed 3 bases and J shed 4 bases, with 8 bases lying between them. Per germline, CDR1 SGHTA and CDR2 FQGTGA. CDR3 length: 13 residues. The CDR3 region is CASSFQGPDTQYF. Written as DNA, the CDR3 is TGTGCCAGCAGCTTTCAGGGCCCAGATACGCAGTATTTT.

The rearrangement uses TRBV18 and TRBJ1-1, with D tentatively TRBD1 (6 bases). Germline loops: CDR1 KGHSH, CDR2 LQKENI. CDR3 length: 15 amino acids. Trimming took 2 bases from V and 2 from J, leaving 12 bases between them. CDR3 coding DNA: TGTGCCAGCTCACCAGTAACAGGGCGAAACACTGAAGCTTTCTTT. It specifies CASSPVTGRNTEAFF.

The chain links TRBV27 to TRBJ1-2, with a weak D call TRBD1 (6 bases). Trimming took 5 bases from V and 2 from J, leaving 24 bases between them. Per the germline V gene, CDR1 is MNHEY and CDR2 is SMNVEV (reference sequence). This CDR3 region has 18 residues. The CDR3 DNA sequence: TGTGCCAGCAGTCCCCCCTTTAGGGGGAAACAATACAACTATGGCTACACCTTC. Translating gives CASSPPFRGKQYNYGYTF.

The chain has TRBV19 and TRBJ2-2; TRBD1 matches at 8 bases. In germline, CDR1 is LNHDA, CDR2 SQIVND (reference sequence). V shed 6 bases and J 5 bases; nucleotides not matched to a gene: 5. The length of the CDR3 is 14 residues. The chain's CDR3 is CASRTGDLTGELFF. The CDR3, as DNA: TGTGCCAGTAGGACAGGGGATCTGACCGGGGAGCTGTTTTTT.